This T cell receptor beta chain was captured by sequencing in a study of regulatory T cells in long-lasting Graves disease. In this sample, this clonotype turned up many times. The antigen remains undetermined. General observations from the study: Thyroid tissue went unexamined; only peripheral blood was analyzed. Favored gene segments in persistent disease were TRBV28, TRBJ1-2 and TRBJ2-5.

TCR beta libraries were built with iRepertoire HTBI primers and Arm-PCR of CDR3 regions. TCRdb called the multiplex PCR reads again in MiXCR, with one record for every CDR3 protein. The sample has around 360,000 distinct CDR3 sequences, around 15% seen once; the top ten hold 20% to 25%. As to time point: newly diagnosed GD, antithyroid drugs for less than 3 months. TCR sequences were obtained from RNA taken from PBMCs. This CDR3 region has 12 residues. CDR1 is DFQATT and CDR2 is SNEGSKA in the germline V gene (reference sequence). V was clipped by 5 bases and J by 0 bases, with 8 bases between them. The same sample was also used in a study of T cells in Graves' hyperthyroidism and ophthalmopathy.

J is TRBJ2-7 and V is TRBV20-1, with D possibly called TRBD1 or TRBD2 (5 bases each). The receptor was isolated from a woman between 18 and 30 years old with Graves disease. Sample: peripheral blood mononuclear cells (PBMCs), taken at new diagnosis, from a patient treated with antithyroid drugs. The CDR3: CSAPGGSYEQYF. The CDR3, as DNA: TGCAGTGCTCCTGGGGGCTCCTACGAGCAGTACTTC.